This T cell receptor (beta chain) is from a study of blood T cell repertoires in COVID-19. For the study at large: The analysed material was cDNA or gDNA that came from T cells, B-cell-depleted T cells, or PBMCs.

Sequencing was performed with immunoSEQ multiplex PCR; in TCRdb, only in-frame clones are kept and a portion is missing. The repertoire consists of 160,000 or so clones, with approximately 80% occurring once and the leading ten covering 3% to 3.5%. This clone was seen once. V was clipped by 5 bases and J by 8 bases, with 15 bases between them. Germline assignment: CDR1 SGHTA and CDR2 FQGTGA. This CDR3 spans 13 amino acids. The specimen was PBMCs or T cells enriched from blood (not recorded which). V is TRBV7-3 and J is TRBJ1-2, with TRBD1 as a possible D gene (6 bases). The source of this sequence is a woman aged 55-75 years who had recovered from COVID-19. Here the CDR3 DNA reads TGTGCCAGCAGCCCGGGAGGGGGGCGAGGCTACACCTTC. Its protein product is CASSPGGGRGYTF.